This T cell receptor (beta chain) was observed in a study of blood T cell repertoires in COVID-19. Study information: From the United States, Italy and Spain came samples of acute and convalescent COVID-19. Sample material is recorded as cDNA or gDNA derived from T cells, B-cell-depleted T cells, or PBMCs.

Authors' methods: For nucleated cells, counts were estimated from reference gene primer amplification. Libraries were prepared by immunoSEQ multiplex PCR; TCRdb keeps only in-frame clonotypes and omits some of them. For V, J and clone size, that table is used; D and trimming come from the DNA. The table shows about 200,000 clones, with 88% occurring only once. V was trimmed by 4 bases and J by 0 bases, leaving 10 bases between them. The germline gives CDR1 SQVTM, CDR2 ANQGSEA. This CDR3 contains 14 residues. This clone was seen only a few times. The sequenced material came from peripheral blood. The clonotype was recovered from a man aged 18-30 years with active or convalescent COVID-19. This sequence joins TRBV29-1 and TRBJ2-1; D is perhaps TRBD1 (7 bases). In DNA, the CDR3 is TGCAGCGTTGCTCAGGGGGGCTCCTACAATGAGCAGTTCTTC. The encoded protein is CSVAQGGSYNEQFF.